The next 9 T cell receptor beta chains were all read from a single sample in a study of blood T cell repertoires in COVID-19. Assay used: immunoSEQ multiplex PCR; TCRdb lists only in-frame clones, some missing. This sample yields more than 200,000 clones, of which roughly 82% are seen a single time; roughly 4.6% belongs to the top ten. The sequenced sample was peripheral blood. These receptors all come from a woman of 80 years or more with active or convalescent COVID-19.

This chain connects TRBV6-4 to TRBJ2-7; D may be TRBD2 (6 bases). Trimming cost V 7 bases and J 1 base, with 11 bases left between them. Looked up from germline, CDR1 is MRHNA and CDR2 is SNTAGT. The CDR3 runs 13 residues. The CDR3 DNA reads TGTGCCAGCAACCGGGACTTGTCCTACGAGCAGTACTTC. Its translation is CASNRDLSYEQYF.

This sequence joins TRBV7-8 and TRBJ2-3; D gene uncertain. This CDR3 contains 15 residues. The germline V and J ends were trimmed by 2 bases and 1 base, with 10 bases remaining between them. The germline gives CDR1 SGHVS, CDR2 FQNEAQ. CDR3 loop: CASSLLTARTDTQYF. The DNA for the CDR3 is TGTGCCAGCAGCTTATTAACAGCTCGCACAGATACGCAGTATTTT.

Only a few counts were recorded for this clone. The V call is TRBV15, the J call TRBJ1-3; no clear D. Germline V gives CDR1 LNHNV, CDR2 YYDKDF (reference sequence). CDR3 length equals 15 residues. The germline V and J ends were trimmed by 2 bases and 2 bases, with 10 bases remaining between them. This chain's CDR3 is CATSRSFYPGNTIYF. The CDR3 DNA follows: TGTGCCACCAGCAGATCCTTTTATCCTGGAAACACCATATATTTT.

The chain has TRBV10-3 and TRBJ1-3; D is ambiguous. Trimming took 5 bases from V and 4 from J, leaving 12 bases between them. CDR1 is ENHRY, CDR2 SYGVKD, per germline. The CDR3 extends over 14 amino acids. The CDR3 DNA sequence: TGTGCCATCAGTCGCCAGGATACGGGAAACACCATATATTTT. It codes for CAISRQDTGNTIYF.

This sequence joins TRBV18 and TRBJ1-1, with 10 bases aligning to TRBD1. V lost 3 bases and J lost 5; bases outside the gene matches: 12. The length of the CDR3 is 17 residues. From germline, CDR1 is KGHSH and CDR2 LQKENI. CDR3 bases: TGTGCCAGCTCACCGCCCATGAGGGACAGGGGCAGTACTGAAGCTTTCTTT. It yields the protein CASSPPMRDRGSTEAFF. The variable domain in full, completed from reference TRBV18 and TRBJ1-1, reads NAGVMQNPRHLVRRRGQEARLRCSPMKGHSHVYWYRQLPEEGLKFMVYLQKENIIDESGMPKERFSAEFPKEGPSILRIQQVVRGDSAAYFCASSPPMRDRGSTEAFFGQGTRLTVV.

The V and J genes are TRBV18 and TRBJ2-3, with 7 bases aligning to TRBD2. With 4 bases clipped from V and 6 bases from J, the junction kept 13 bases outside the gene matches. There are 16 residues in the CDR3. Germline CDR1 reads KGHSH; CDR2 reads LQKENI. The CDR3 loop reads CASSQNGLRGIDTQYF. The CDR3 region has the DNA TGTGCCAGCTCACAAAATGGACTGCGGGGGATCGATACGCAGTATTTT. The whole variable domain, remainder taken from reference TRBV18 and TRBJ2-3, is NAGVMQNPRHLVRRRGQEARLRCSPMKGHSHVYWYRQLPEEGLKFMVYLQKENIIDESGMPKERFSAEFPKEGPSILRIQQVVRGDSAAYFCASSQNGLRGIDTQYFGPGTRLTVL.

The rearrangement joins TRBV19 to TRBJ1-5; no clear D. V lost 7 bases, J lost 7 bases, and 20 bases lay in between. CDR1 is LNHDA, CDR2 SQIVND, per germline (reference sequence). This CDR3 has 15 residues. The DNA of the CDR3 is TGTGCCAGTAACCCATCGGGAGGGTTTCGGCAGCCCCAGCATTTT. Its translation is CASNPSGGFRQPQHF.

Only one count was recorded for this clone. The J gene is TRBJ2-2, the V gene TRBV10-3; D may be TRBD1 (5 bases). The CDR3 runs to 14 residues. V was cut by 4 bases and J by 7 bases, with 13 bases left in between. CDR1 is ENHRY and CDR2 is SYGVKD in the germline V gene. CDR3 nucleotides: TGTGCCATCAGTGCCAAGGGGCTAGGCGGGGAGCTGTTTTTT. It codes for CAISAKGLGGELFF.

This clone was picked up a small number of times. V is TRBV7-9 and J is TRBJ2-7, with 11 bases lining up with TRBD2. The CDR3 spans 18 residues. The trim removed 5 bases at V and 3 bases at J, leaving 15 bases unmatched. The germline CDR1 and CDR2 sequences are SEHNR and FQNEAQ (reference sequence). CDR3 DNA: TGTGCCAGCAGCCCCCTGGGGCCTAGCGGGGGGACCTACTACGAGCAGTACTTC. Its translation: CASSPLGPSGGTYYEQYF.